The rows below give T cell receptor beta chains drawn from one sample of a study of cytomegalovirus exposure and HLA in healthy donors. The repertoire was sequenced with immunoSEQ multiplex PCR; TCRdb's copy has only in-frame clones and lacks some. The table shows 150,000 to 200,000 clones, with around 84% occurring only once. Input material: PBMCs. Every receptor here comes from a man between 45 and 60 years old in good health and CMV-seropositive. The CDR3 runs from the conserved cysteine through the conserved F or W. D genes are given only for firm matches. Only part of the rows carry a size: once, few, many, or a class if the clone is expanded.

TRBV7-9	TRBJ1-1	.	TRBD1	TGTGCCAGCAGTCCGGACAGGGCTATGAACACTGAAGCTTTCTTT	CASSPDRAMNTEAFF
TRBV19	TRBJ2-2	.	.	TGTGCCAGTAGGACAGGTTTTTACACCGGGGAGCTGTTTTTT	CASRTGFYTGELFF
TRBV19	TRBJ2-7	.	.	TGTGCCAGTAGCTCACGGGACATTAGCTACGAGCAGTACTTC	CASSSRDISYEQYF
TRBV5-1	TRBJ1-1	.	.	TGCGCCAGCAGCTTCACCAGCCCGGGATCTGAAGCTTTCTTT	CASSFTSPGSEAFF
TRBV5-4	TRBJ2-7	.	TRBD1	TGTGCCACCTCCACAGGGGGAGCCGAGCAGTACTTC	CATSTGGAEQYF
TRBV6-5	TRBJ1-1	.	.	TGTGCCAGCAGTTACTCTAGTGTCGGGGGGATGACTGAAGCTTTCTTT	CASSYSSVGGMTEAFF
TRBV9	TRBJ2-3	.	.	TGTGCCAGCAGCGTAGGGCCTAGCTTACGCACAGATACGCAGTATTTT	CASSVGPSLRTDTQYF
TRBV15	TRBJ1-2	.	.	TGTGCCACCAGCAGAGGAGGGGGATATGGAGGCTACACCTTC	CATSRGGGYGGYTF
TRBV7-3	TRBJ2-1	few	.	TGTGCCAGCAGCTTAACCCCTTTCGGGAGAGACAATGAGCAGTTCTTC	CASSLTPFGRDNEQFF
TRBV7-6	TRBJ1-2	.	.	TGTGCCAGCAGCTTAGAGTCCGGGTATGGCTACACCTTC	CASSLESGYGYTF
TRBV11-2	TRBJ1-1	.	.	TGTGCCAGCAGCCCCCGGAGCGTCGGTCGGACTGAAGCTTTCTTT	CASSPRSVGRTEAFF
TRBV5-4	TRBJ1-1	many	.	TGTGCCAGCAGCTTGGCGCGGGGTGTGGCTGAAGCTTTCTTT	CASSLARGVAEAFF
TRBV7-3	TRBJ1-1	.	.	TGTGCCAGCAGCTTGACAGTGAACACTGAAGCTTTCTTT	CASSLTVNTEAFF
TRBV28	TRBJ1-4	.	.	TGTGCCAGCAGTCCCCAATCAACTAATGAAAAACTGTTTTTT	CASSPQSTNEKLFF
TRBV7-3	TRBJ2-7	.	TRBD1	TGTGCCAGCAGCTCTCCGGGACAGGGGCTGTACTTC	CASSSPGQGLYF
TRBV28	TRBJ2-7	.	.	TGTGCCAGCAGTTTCGGTGGGCTGGACGAGCAGTACTTC	CASSFGGLDEQYF
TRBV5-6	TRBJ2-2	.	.	TGTGCCAGCAGCTTGTGGGAGTCTCTGAACACCGGGGAGCTGTTTTTT	CASSLWESLNTGELFF
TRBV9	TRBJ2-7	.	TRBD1	TGTGCCAGCAGCGTAGTAGGGACAGACCACGAGCAGTACTTC	CASSVVGTDHEQYF
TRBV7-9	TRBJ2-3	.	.	TGTGCCAGCACAAGACCGGCAGGGGCTAGCACAGATACGCAGTATTTT	CASTRPAGASTDTQYF
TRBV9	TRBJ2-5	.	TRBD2	TGTGCCAGCAGCGTAGGACTAGCGGGGGGGCTAGAGACCCAGTACTTC	CASSVGLAGGLETQYF
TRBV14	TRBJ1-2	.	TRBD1	TGTGCCAGCAGCCCCGGACAGGGCCGCCAGGACTATGGCTACACCTTC	CASSPGQGRQDYGYTF
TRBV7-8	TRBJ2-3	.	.	TGTGCCAGCAGCCCGGACTTCACTAACACAGATACGCAGTATTTT	CASSPDFTNTDTQYF
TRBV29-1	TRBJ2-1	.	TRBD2	TGCAGCGCGCTTGACCAGTCAGCGGGGAACAATGAGCAGTTCTTC	CSALDQSAGNNEQFF
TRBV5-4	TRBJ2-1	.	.	TGTGCCAGCAGCTTGGCCGCGGTAGGCAATGAGCAGTTCTTC	CASSLAAVGNEQFF